This T cell receptor (beta chain) was sequenced in a study of T-cell memory formation after mild COVID-19. This clonotype was found a few times. TCRdb analysed the 5' RACE reads with MiXCR anew, one entry per CDR3 protein. In the table there are a few hundred thousand distinct CDR3 sequences, 20% to 30% of which are singletons. The length of the CDR3 is 17 residues. The V segment lost 4 bases and the J segment 2 bases; nucleotides outside the gene matches: 13. Germline V gives CDR1 PRHDT, CDR2 FYEKMQ (reference sequence). This receptor was obtained from an adult woman who had mild COVID-19 (a few samples of this study predate the infection). Cell type and time point are not known. Sequenced: PBMCs or a T cell subset sorted from them (not recorded which). The gene calls are TRBV13 and TRBJ2-7, with TRBD2 matching over 8 bases. The CDR3 DNA sequence: TGTGCCAGCAGCTCATACGCCCTGACTAGCGACCCCTACGAGCAGTACTTC. Its protein product is CASSSYALTSDPYEQYF.